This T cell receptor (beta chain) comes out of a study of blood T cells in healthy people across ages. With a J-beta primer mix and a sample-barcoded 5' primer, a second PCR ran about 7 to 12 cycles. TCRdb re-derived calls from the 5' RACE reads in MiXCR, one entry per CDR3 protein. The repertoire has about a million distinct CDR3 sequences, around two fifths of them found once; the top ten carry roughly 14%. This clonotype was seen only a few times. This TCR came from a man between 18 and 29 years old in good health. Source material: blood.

The CDR3, as DNA: TGCAGTGCTAGATCGAGCGGGGGGGCAGATACGCAGTATTTT. The encoded protein is CSARSSGGADTQYF. The V call is TRBV20-1, the J call TRBJ2-3, with 10 bases fitting TRBD2. The CDR3 is made up of 14 amino acids. Germline CDR1 DFQATT, CDR2 SNEGSKA (reference sequence). Trimming cost V 2 bases and J 4 bases; bases outside gene matches: 3.